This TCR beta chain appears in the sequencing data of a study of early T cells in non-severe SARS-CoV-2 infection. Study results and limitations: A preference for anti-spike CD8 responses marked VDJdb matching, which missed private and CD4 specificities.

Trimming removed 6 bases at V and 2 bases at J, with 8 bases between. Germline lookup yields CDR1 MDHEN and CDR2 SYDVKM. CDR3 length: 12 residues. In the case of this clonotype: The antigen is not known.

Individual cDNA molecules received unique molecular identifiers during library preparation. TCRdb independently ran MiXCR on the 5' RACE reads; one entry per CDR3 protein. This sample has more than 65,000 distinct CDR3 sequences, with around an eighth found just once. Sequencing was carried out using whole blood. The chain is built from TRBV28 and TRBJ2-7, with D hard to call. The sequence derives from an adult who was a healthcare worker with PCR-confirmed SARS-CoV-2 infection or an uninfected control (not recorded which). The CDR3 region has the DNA TGTGCCAGCAGCCCTATTACCTACGAGCAGTACTTC. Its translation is CASSPITYEQYF.